Listed below are T cell receptor beta chains from one sample, sequenced in a study of CD8+CD57+ T cells in acquired aplastic anemia. Each CDR3 protein gets one entry after TCRdb re-called the reads with MiXCR. The sample lists around 430,000 distinct CDR3 sequences, approximately 32% occurring once. Material for sequencing was sorted CD4+, CD8+, or CD8+CD57+ T cells (not recorded which) from PBMCs. The receptors were gathered from a human donor with aplastic anemia. The CDR3 runs from the conserved cysteine through the conserved F or W. The D gene is left open where the match is weak. Size is stated for part of the rows, as once, few or many counts, or as a class when the clone is expanded.

CATSRETSQETQYF	TGTGCCACCAGCAGAGAGACGAGTCAAGAGACCCAGTACTTC	TRBV15	TRBJ2-5	few	-
CASSPSYRENEQYF	TGTGCCAGCAGTCCCTCTTACAGGGAAAACGAGCAGTACTTC	TRBV12-3/TRBV12-4	TRBJ2-7	few	-
CASSEVAGRAKNIQYF	TGTGCCAGCAGTGAAGTGGCAGGCCGAGCCAAAAACATTCAGTACTTC	TRBV6-1	TRBJ2-4	-	-
CASSVGTGTNEKLFF	TGTGCCAGCAGCGTCGGAACAGGAACTAATGAAAAACTGTTTTTT	TRBV9	TRBJ1-4	few	-
CASSDFGPAYEQYF	TGTGCCAGCAGTGATTTCGGACCGGCCTACGAGCAGTACTTC	TRBV6-1	TRBJ2-7	-	-
CASSERGGAGGRETQYF	TGCGCCAGCAGTGAGCGGGGCGGGGCGGGAGGTCGGGAGACCCAGTACTTC	TRBV10-2	TRBJ2-5	many	TRBD2
CASSYGVVAGEQYF	TGTGCCAGCAGCTACGGGGTGGTGGCGGGCGAGCAGTACTTC	TRBV5-4	TRBJ2-7	-	-
CASSFSGTGYEQYF	TGTGCCAGCAGCTTCTCAGGGACAGGCTACGAGCAGTACTTC	TRBV12-3/TRBV12-4	TRBJ2-7	once	TRBD1
CASSTKTGQGYNEQFF	TGTGCCAGTAGTACAAAGACGGGACAGGGCTACAATGAGCAGTTCTTC	TRBV19	TRBJ2-1	once	TRBD1
CARLTSPLHF	TGTGCCAGGCTAACTTCACCCCTCCACTTT	TRBV9	TRBJ1-6	many	-
CASSSHLKTEAFF	TGTGCCAGCAGTTCCCACCTGAAAACTGAAGCTTTCTTT	TRBV6-5	TRBJ1-1	-	-
CSFSGSSNSPLHF	TGCAGTTTTAGTGGCAGCAGTAATTCACCCCTCCACTTT	TRBV20-1	TRBJ1-6	few	-
CASSQVHKNTEAFF	TGTGCCAGCAGCCAAGTTCACAAGAACACTGAAGCTTTCTTT	TRBV14	TRBJ1-1	-	-
CASSGTSGRIGEQYF	TGTGCCAGCAGCGGGACTAGCGGGAGAATCGGCGAGCAGTACTTC	TRBV2	TRBJ2-7	few	TRBD2
CASRSGSSYNEQFF	TGTGCCAGCAGATCAGGTAGTTCCTACAATGAGCAGTTCTTC	TRBV10-2	TRBJ2-1	-	-
CSASGTDGNTIYF	TGCAGTGCTAGTGGAACGGATGGAAACACCATATATTTT	TRBV20-1	TRBJ1-3	many	-
CASSNYRASYEQYF	TGTGCCAGCAGTAATTATAGGGCCTCCTACGAGCAGTACTTC	TRBV19	TRBJ2-7	many	-
CASSGLGYNEQFF	TGTGCCAGCTCGGGATTGGGCTACAATGAGCAGTTCTTC	TRBV5-6	TRBJ2-1	few	-
CASSFGDNYGYTF	TGCGCCAGCAGCTTTGGGGACAACTATGGCTACACCTTC	TRBV5-1	TRBJ1-2	many	-
CASSFRGRLGDTQYF	TGTGCCAGCAGCTTTCGGGGACGACTTGGAGATACGCAGTATTTT	TRBV11-2	TRBJ2-3	-	-
CSAEGQGGNIQYF	TGCAGCGCTGAGGGACAGGGAGGGAACATTCAGTACTTC	TRBV29-1	TRBJ2-4	many	TRBD1
CASSLRTSGIAPPCSYEQYF	TGCGCCAGCAGCTTACGGACTAGCGGGATTGCACCTCCGTGCTCCTACGAGCAGTACTTC	TRBV5-1	TRBJ2-7	-	TRBD2
CAISETQYF	TGTGCCATCAGTGAGACCCAGTACTTC	TRBV10-3	TRBJ2-5	once	-
CASRGATYNEQFF	TGCGCCAGCAGGGGAGCAACCTACAATGAGCAGTTCTTC	TRBV5-1	TRBJ2-1	-	-
CASSVDAGVYNEQFF	TGTGCCAGCAGCGTAGACGCGGGGGTTTACAATGAGCAGTTCTTC	TRBV9	TRBJ2-1	few	TRBD2
CASSYLPTGGTEAFF	TGTGCCAGCAGTTACCTCCCGACAGGGGGGACTGAAGCTTTCTTT	TRBV6-5	TRBJ1-1	few	TRBD1
CASSLGREGGEQYF	TGTGCTAGCAGCTTAGGCAGGGAAGGTGGCGAGCAGTACTTC	TRBV7-7	TRBJ2-7	many	-
CASSTGDREETQYF	TGTGCCAGCAGCACAGGGGACAGGGAGGAGACCCAGTACTTC	TRBV7-2	TRBJ2-5	-	TRBD1
CSASWGNLNSPLHF	TGCAGTGCTAGTTGGGGGAATCTAAATTCACCCCTCCACTTT	TRBV20-1	TRBJ1-6	many	-
CSVMRVRAGELFF	TGCAGCGTTATGAGGGTTCGCGCCGGGGAGCTGTTTTTT	TRBV29-1	TRBJ2-2	many	-